The 8 T cell receptor beta chains listed next were all sequenced from one sample in a study of technical replicates of blood from a handful of donors (dated by TCRdb to about 2017). The library was generated by the immunoSEQ multiplex PCR assay. What TCRdb holds here is the immuneACCESS table cut down to in-frame rearrangements. Part of the clones is not present; checked against another copy, under half of the missing clones reflect an unresolved V gene, and the others are unexplained. The sample records 75,000 or so clones, about 95% of which are singletons. The top ten constitute roughly 0.25% of the sample. Sequenced input: T cells isolated from PBMCs. Receptors originate from a human donor in good health.

The chain combines TRBV11-2 with TRBJ2-3; TRBD2 aligns across 13 bases. The CDR3 covers 18 residues. The junction had 9 bases not matched to a gene; V was cut back by 2 bases and J by 4 bases. Germline CDR1 reads SGHAT; CDR2 reads FQNNGV. CDR3 bases: TGTGCCAGCAGCTTATTATCTCGCGGACTAGCGGGAGCAGATACGCAGTATTTT. The encoded protein is CASSLLSRGLAGADTQYF.

V and J are TRBV5-1 and TRBJ2-1; 7 nucleotides align to TRBD1. This CDR3 spans 14 amino acids. J gave up 7 bases and V 3 bases, and 7 bases lay outside the gene matches. CDR1 is SGHRS, CDR2 YFSETQ, per germline. The CDR3 loop is CASSYFKGANEQFF. The CDR3 DNA is TGCGCCAGCAGCTATTTCAAGGGGGCGAATGAGCAGTTCTTC. Looking up the rest from reference TRBV5-1 and TRBJ2-1 gives the full variable domain: KAGVTQTPRYLIKTRGQQVTLSCSPISGHRSVSWYQQTPGQGLQFLFEYFSETQRNKGNFPGRFSGRQFSNSRSEMNVSTLELGDSALYLCASSYFKGANEQFFGPGTRLTVL.

V gene TRBV30 combines with J gene TRBJ1-1, with TRBD1 matching 7 bases. The germline V gene encodes CDR1 GTSNPN and CDR2 SVGIG (reference sequence). The CDR3 length is 14 residues. Unmatched junction bases numbered 4, after V lost 3 bases and J lost 0 bases. The CDR3, as DNA: TGTGCCTGGAGGGAGGGACAGTTGAACACTGAAGCTTTCTTT. Its translation is CAWREGQLNTEAFF.

The V call is TRBV4-1, the J call TRBJ1-1; TRBD1 is a possible D gene (5 bases). Germline V CDR1 and CDR2: MGHRA, YSYEKL. The CDR3 contains 16 residues. Between the trimmed V and J ends, which lost 1 base and 6 bases, there was a span of 18 bases. The DNA for the CDR3 is TGCGCCAGCAGCCAAGGACGTTCAGGGAGGGGTCCTGAAGCTTTCTTT. The encoded protein is CASSQGRSGRGPEAFF.

This chain joins TRBV28 and TRBJ1-3, with 9 bases fitting TRBD1. CDR1 is MDHEN, CDR2 SYDVKM, per germline. This CDR3 has 13 residues. Trimming took 8 bases from V and 8 from J; bases not matched to a gene: 7. The DNA of the CDR3 is TGTGCCAGCCGGGGACAGGGCTGGGACACCATATATTTT. This encodes CASRGQGWDTIYF. The full variable domain, rest sourced from reference TRBV28 and TRBJ1-3, is DVKVTQSSRYLVKRTGEKVFLECVQDMDHENMFWYRQDPGLGLRLIYFSYDVKMKEKGDIPEGYSVSREKKERFSLILESASTNQTSMYLCASRGQGWDTIYFGEGSWLTVV.

This clone came up once. The V gene is TRBV6-1, the J gene TRBJ1-6; D not certain. V was pared by 8 bases and J by 7 bases, with 15 bases between. Germline CDR1 is MNHNS and CDR2 is SASEGT. This CDR3 comprises 14 residues. The CDR3 loop is CASLLGPTNSPLHF. CDR3 sequence (DNA): TGTGCCAGCTTGCTGGGCCCGACGAATTCACCCCTCCACTTT.

The V gene is TRBV18, the J gene TRBJ2-5, with unresolved D. Germline CDR1 is KGHSH and CDR2 is LQKENI. The CDR3 has 12 residues. The ends were cut back, 1 base at V and 5 bases at J, with 5 bases in the middle. CDR3 in amino acids: CASSPREETQYF. The CDR3 DNA follows: TGTGCCAGCTCACCACGAGAGGAGACCCAGTACTTC.

The V gene is TRBV9, the J gene TRBJ2-1, with 9 bases that match TRBD2. Germline CDR1 SGDLS, CDR2 YYNGEE. There are 16 residues in the CDR3. The V segment lost 3 bases and the J segment 7 bases; nucleotides outside the gene matches: 11. CDR3 sequence (DNA): TGTGCCAGCAGCGCCCACCGGACTAGCGCAGGGAATGAGCAGTTCTTC. Amino acid sequence: CASSAHRTSAGNEQFF. The complete variable domain, with remaining parts taken from reference TRBV9 and TRBJ2-1, reads DSGVTQTPKHLITATGQRVTLRCSPRSGDLSVYWYQQSLDQGLQFLIQYYNGEERAKGNILERFSAQQFPDLHSELNLSSLELGDSALYFCASSAHRTSAGNEQFFGPGTRLTVL.